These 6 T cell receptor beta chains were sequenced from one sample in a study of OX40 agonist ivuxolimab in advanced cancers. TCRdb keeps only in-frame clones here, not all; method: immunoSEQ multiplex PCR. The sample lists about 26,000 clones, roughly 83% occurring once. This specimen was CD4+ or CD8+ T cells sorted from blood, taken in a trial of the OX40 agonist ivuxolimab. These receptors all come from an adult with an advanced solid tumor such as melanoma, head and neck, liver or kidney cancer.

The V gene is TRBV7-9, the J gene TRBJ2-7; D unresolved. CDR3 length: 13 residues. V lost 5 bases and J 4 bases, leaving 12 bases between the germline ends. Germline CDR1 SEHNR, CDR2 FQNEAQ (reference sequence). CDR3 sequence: CASSPRAAYEQYF. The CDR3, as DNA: TGTGCCAGCAGCCCCCGGGCAGCATACGAGCAGTACTTC.

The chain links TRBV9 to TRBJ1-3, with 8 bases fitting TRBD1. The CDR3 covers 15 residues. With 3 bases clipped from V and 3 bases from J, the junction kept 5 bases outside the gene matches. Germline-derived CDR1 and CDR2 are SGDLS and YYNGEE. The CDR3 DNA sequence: TGTGCCAGCAGCGCGCAGGGGGCGCTTGGAAACACCATATATTTT. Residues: CASSAQGALGNTIYF.

CDR3 DNA sequence: TGTGCCAGCAGCTTAGCTGGCGGGGGGGCGGGAAATGAGCAGTTCTTC. Protein sequence: CASSLAGGGAGNEQFF. The genes are TRBV11-1 and TRBJ2-1, with TRBD2 identical over 9 bases. The CDR3 spans 16 residues. The germline gives CDR1 SGHAT, CDR2 FQDESV (reference sequence). J lost 7 bases, V lost 0 bases, and 7 bases had no gene match.

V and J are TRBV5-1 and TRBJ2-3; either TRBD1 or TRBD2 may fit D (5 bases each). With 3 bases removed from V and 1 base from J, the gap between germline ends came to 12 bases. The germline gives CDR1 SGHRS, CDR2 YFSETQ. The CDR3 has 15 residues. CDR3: CASSSVGDGTDTQYF. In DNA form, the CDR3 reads TGCGCCAGCAGCTCTGTTGGGGACGGCACAGATACGCAGTATTTT.

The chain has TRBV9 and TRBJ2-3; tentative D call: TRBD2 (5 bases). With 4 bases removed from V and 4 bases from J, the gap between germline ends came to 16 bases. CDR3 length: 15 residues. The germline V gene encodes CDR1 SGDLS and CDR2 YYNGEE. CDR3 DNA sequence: TGTGCCAGCAGCCTGAGGGCTGGGTCCTCAGATACGCAGTATTTT. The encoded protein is CASSLRAGSSDTQYF.

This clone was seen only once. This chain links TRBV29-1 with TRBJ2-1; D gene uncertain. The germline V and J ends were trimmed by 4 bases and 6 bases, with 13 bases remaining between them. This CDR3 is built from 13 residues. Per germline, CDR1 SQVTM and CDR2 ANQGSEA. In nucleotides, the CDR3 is TGCAGCGTTGCTGACGACCTCGGCAATGAGCAGTTCTTC. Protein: CSVADDLGNEQFF.